The source of this T cell receptor beta chain is a study of beta chain features in type 1 diabetes. Overall study findings and caveats: Type 1 diabetes patients had moderately but significantly shorter TCRB CDR3s in all four CD4+ subsets.

V gave up 3 bases and J gave up 7 bases, with 13 bases separating them. The germline V gene has CDR1 GTSNPN and CDR2 SVGIG (reference sequence). The CDR3 spans 13 residues. There was one heparinised blood draw per donor, averaging about 116 mL. As concerns this clone: Its antigen is not identified.

As every portion of the isolated RNA was reverse transcribed, the sequencing read expressed TCRB transcripts. Around 3.57 million reads was the average for naive, central memory and regulatory T cell samples. Using immunoSEQ multiplex PCR, the repertoire was profiled, and TCRdb retains in-frame clones only, with some absent. The sample shows a few hundred thousand clones, about 24% of them seen only once. J is TRBJ2-1 and V is TRBV30, with a possible D match to TRBD1 (5 bases). This TCR derives from a woman aged 25 to 39 with type 1 diabetes. Sequencing was done on a sample of naive CD4+ T cells from blood. In nucleotides, the CDR3 is TGTGCCTGGAGAACTGTCAGGGCAAATGAGCAGTTCTTC. It is translated as CAWRTVRANEQFF.